These 23 T cell receptor beta chains were all obtained from the same sample, sequenced in a study of identical twins. TCRdb reanalysed the 5' RACE reads using MiXCR and keeps one entry per CDR3 protein. The data show about 570,000 distinct CDR3 sequences, just under 10% seen once. The sample also formed part of further work on yellow fever vaccine responses in identical twins.

Sequenced: PBMCs. These receptors all stem from a young woman in good health.

This clonotype was counted ten times or more. The junction departs from the called germline gene at one end, perhaps through a read error. The genes are TRBV7-7 and TRBJ2-5, with 7 bases aligning to TRBD2. This CDR3 has 15 residues. Germline V gene data show CDR1 as SSHAT and CDR2 as FNYEAQ (reference sequence). The CDR3 bases are TGTGCTAGCAGCTTAGGGGTGACTAGCAGTCAGACCCAGTACTTC. This encodes CASSLGVTSSQTQYF.

Only a few counts were recorded for this clonotype. The CDR3: CASRDETGYYNEQFF. The CDR3 nucleotides read TGTGCCAGTCGCGACGAGACAGGGTACTACAATGAGCAGTTCTTC. This chain connects TRBV6-1 to TRBJ2-1; 7 bases line up with TRBD1. Losses at the gene ends were 9 bases for V and 3 bases for J; bases not matched to a gene: 11. The CDR3 has 15 amino acids. Germline V gene lookup returns CDR1 MNHNS and CDR2 SASEGT.

This clonotype was counted between two and nine times. This chain links TRBV30 with TRBJ2-7; D is perhaps TRBD1 (5 bases). This CDR3 has 12 amino acids. Germline CDR1 is GTSNPN and CDR2 is SVGIG (reference sequence). V lost 4 bases and J 0 bases, leaving 7 bases between the germline ends. The CDR3 bases are TGTGCCTGGACCGACAGCTCCTACGAGCAGTACTTC. Protein sequence: CAWTDSSYEQYF. Supplemented by reference TRBV30 and TRBJ2-7, the full variable domain reads SQTIHQWPATLVQPVGSPLSLECTVEGTSNPNLYWYRQAAGRGLQLLFYSVGIGQISSEVPQNLSASRPQDRQFILSSKKLLLSDSGFYLCAWTDSSYEQYFGPGTRLTVT.

J is TRBJ2-3 and V is TRBV5-1; 8 positions match TRBD2. V was pared by 4 bases and J by 0 bases, with 7 bases of the junction left unmatched. CDR1 is SGHRS and CDR2 is YFSETQ in the germline V gene. The CDR3 spans 16 residues. CDR3 protein: CASSTGTSRSTDTQYF. In nucleotides, the CDR3 is TGCGCCAGCAGCACGGGGACTAGTAGGAGCACAGATACGCAGTATTTT.

The chain has TRBV20-1 and TRBJ2-1; maybe TRBD1 (5 bases). The CDR3 totals 13 residues. Germline V gene lookup returns CDR1 DFQATT and CDR2 SNEGSKA (reference sequence). V shed 2 bases and J shed 9 bases, with 14 bases lying between them. CDR3 nucleotide sequence: TGCAGTGCTAGACCTGGGTATAGGGGTGAGCAGTTCTTC. Amino acid sequence: CSARPGYRGEQFF.

The CDR3 region has the DNA TGTGCCAGCAGTATCCAGCGGGGGGTTCGAGAGGAGCTGTTTTTT. Amino acid sequence: CASSIQRGVREELFF. V and J are TRBV6-1 and TRBJ2-2, with 9 positions matching TRBD2. This CDR3 contains 15 residues. Unmatched junction bases numbered 11, after V lost 5 bases and J lost 10 bases. Germline lookup yields CDR1 MNHNS and CDR2 SASEGT.

This clonotype was counted ten times or more. V and J are TRBV12-3 or TRBV12-4 and TRBJ2-1; 7 nucleotides agree with TRBD2. V shed 8 bases and J 3 bases; nucleotides not matched to a gene: 4. The CDR3 spans 13 residues. The DNA of the CDR3 is TGTGCCAGCGAGCGGGAACTCTACAATGAGCAGTTCTTC. It yields the protein CASERELYNEQFF.

This clonotype has at least ten counts. This chain uses TRBV5-1 with TRBJ2-5; weak D call: TRBD1 (6 bases). This CDR3 has 17 residues. The germline gives CDR1 SGHRS, CDR2 YFSETQ. V gave up 3 bases and J gave up 3 bases, with 21 bases separating them. The CDR3 region is CASSSLRLSGGKETQYF. The DNA for the CDR3 is TGCGCCAGCAGCTCTTTGAGGTTATCTGGGGGCAAAGAGACCCAGTACTTC.

J is TRBJ2-1 and V is TRBV15, with 8 bases lining up with TRBD2. The CDR3 runs 16 residues. V gave up 3 bases and J gave up 4 bases; unmatched junction bases: 8. Per the germline V gene, CDR1 is LNHNV and CDR2 is YYDKDF (reference sequence). The CDR3 protein is CATSSTETSAYNEQFF. The CDR3 DNA follows: TGTGCCACCAGCAGTACGGAGACTAGCGCATACAATGAGCAGTTCTTC.

The sample holds a few counts of this clonotype. This chain connects TRBV4-2 to TRBJ2-1, with TRBD2 identical over 7 bases. The CDR3 is made up of 18 amino acids. Germline CDR1 and CDR2: LGHNA and YNFKEQ. V lost 2 bases, J lost 2 bases, and 12 bases stayed unmatched. In DNA form, the CDR3 reads TGTGCCAGCAGCCAAAGCGGGTTTGGGCTAGCGGCCTACAATGAGCAGTTCTTC. This gives the protein CASSQSGFGLAAYNEQFF.

The sample holds many counts of this clonotype. V is TRBV24-1 and J is TRBJ2-3, with D unresolved. The ends were cut back, 3 bases at V and 4 bases at J, with 10 bases in the middle. There are 14 residues in the CDR3. Looked up from germline, CDR1 is KGHDR and CDR2 is SFDVKD. The CDR3 region is CATSDPLQADTQYF. CDR3 bases: TGTGCCACCAGTGATCCCCTTCAAGCAGATACGCAGTATTTT.

This clonotype has only a few counts. V gene TRBV11-3 combines with J gene TRBJ2-1, with 7 bases identical to TRBD2. The junction had 2 bases not matched to a gene; V was cut back by 0 bases and J by 0 bases. CDR1 is SGHNT and CDR2 is YENEEA in the germline V gene. The CDR3 has 16 residues. CDR3 loop: CASSLEASGSYNEQFF. The DNA for the CDR3 is TGTGCCAGCAGCTTAGAAGCTAGCGGCTCCTACAATGAGCAGTTCTTC.

This clonotype has at least ten counts. The chain employs TRBV4-3 and TRBJ2-1, with TRBD1 matching over 7 bases. Unmatched junction bases numbered 12, after V lost 0 bases and J lost 4 bases. The length of the CDR3 is 18 residues. CDR1 is LGHNA, CDR2 YSLEER, per germline. The CDR3 loop reads CASSQDHGDSHGYNEQFF. CDR3 nucleotides: TGCGCCAGCAGCCAAGACCATGGGGACAGCCACGGATACAATGAGCAGTTCTTC.

This sequence joins TRBV9 and TRBJ2-1, with D hard to call. Trimming took 0 bases from V and 1 from J, leaving 8 bases between them. The CDR3 is made up of 15 amino acids. Germline V gene sequence: CDR1 SGDLS, CDR2 YYNGEE. CDR3 amino acids: CASSVGALSYNEQFF. CDR3 DNA sequence: TGTGCCAGCAGCGTAGGGGCCCTTTCCTACAATGAGCAGTTCTTC.

This clonotype has a count of ten or more. The rearrangement links TRBV2 to TRBJ2-5, with a tentative D call TRBD1 (6 bases). CDR1 is SNHLY and CDR2 is FYNNEI in the germline V gene. CDR3 size: 13 residues. Trimming took off 8 bases at V and 3 bases at J, with 13 bases between the two ends. DNA of the CDR3: TGTGCCAGCGGCCGGGACACCGAAGAGACCCAGTACTTC. Encoded protein: CASGRDTEETQYF.

Many counts were recorded for this clonotype. V usage is TRBV5-1 and J usage is TRBJ2-2; D is possibly TRBD1 (5 bases). V was shortened by 2 bases and J by 6 bases, with 11 bases between the two germline ends. Germline lookup yields CDR1 SGHRS and CDR2 YFSETQ. The CDR3 is 14 amino acids. The CDR3 coding sequence is TGCGCCAGCAGCTTTGGCCAAGGGGCCGGGGAGCTGTTTTTT. This sequence encodes CASSFGQGAGELFF.

V is TRBV5-1 and J is TRBJ2-2; 7 bases are a match to TRBD2. In germline, CDR1 is SGHRS, CDR2 YFSETQ. This CDR3 has 15 amino acids. Unmatched junction bases numbered 6, after V lost 3 bases and J lost 4 bases. This chain's CDR3 is CASSSRIAGTGELFF. DNA of the CDR3: TGCGCCAGCAGCTCTAGGATAGCGGGCACCGGGGAGCTGTTTTTT.

This clonotype was found a few times. For the CDR3, the DNA is TGCAGTGCTAGTGGTGGACAGGGCGACCACGAGCAGTACTTC. It codes for CSASGGQGDHEQYF. J is TRBJ2-7 and V is TRBV20-1; 8 bases align to TRBD1. CDR1 and CDR2 from the germline V gene are DFQATT and SNEGSKA (reference sequence). V dropped 3 bases and J dropped 5; count of bases not matched to a gene: 9. The CDR3 has 14 amino acids.

This sequence joins TRBV18 and TRBJ2-7, with 10 nucleotides matching TRBD1. V lost 0 bases to trimming and J lost 7 bases; unmatched junction nucleotides: 6. Per the germline V gene, CDR1 is KGHSH and CDR2 is LQKENI. This CDR3 is built from 15 residues. CDR3 in DNA: TGTGCCAGCTCACCACCGGGACAGGGGTCCGGGGAGCAGTACTTC. Encoded protein: CASSPPGQGSGEQYF.

V and J are TRBV30 and TRBJ2-5; perhaps TRBD2 as D (5 bases). The length of the CDR3 is 12 residues. CDR1 GTSNPN and CDR2 SVGIG come from the germline V gene (reference sequence). Trimming pared 3 bases from V and 2 bases from J, leaving 7 bases between. The CDR3 region is CAWSGVQETQYF. CDR3 nucleotide sequence: TGTGCCTGGAGCGGGGTACAAGAGACCCAGTACTTC.

This chain joins TRBV2 and TRBJ2-7; the match to TRBD1 covers 8 bases. The CDR3 extends over 13 amino acids. V shed 4 bases and J 10 bases; nucleotides not matched to a gene: 9. The germline CDR1 and CDR2 sequences are SNHLY and FYNNEI. This CDR3 is CASSVGQGAKQYF. CDR3 nucleotide sequence: TGTGCCAGCAGTGTCGGACAGGGTGCGAAACAGTACTTC.

This clonotype has a count of ten or more. The V gene is TRBV20-1, the J gene TRBJ2-1; D is uncertain. In germline, CDR1 is DFQATT, CDR2 SNEGSKA (reference sequence). With 5 bases removed from V and 15 bases from J, the gap between germline ends came to 23 bases. This CDR3 is 13 amino acids long. The CDR3, as DNA: TGCAGTGCTCACCCCGGCACGACGGGTCTGGCGTTCTTC. Encoded protein: CSAHPGTTGLAFF.

In its sample, this clonotype was seen many times. The V and J genes are TRBV29-1 and TRBJ2-2; 7 nucleotides align to TRBD1. The CDR3 consists of 13 residues. CDR1 and CDR2 from the germline V gene are SQVTM and ANQGSEA. Unmatched junction bases numbered 2, after V lost 2 bases and J lost 5 bases. The CDR3 spells CSVEQTGTGELFF. DNA for the CDR3: TGCAGCGTTGAACAGACAGGGACCGGGGAGCTGTTTTTT.